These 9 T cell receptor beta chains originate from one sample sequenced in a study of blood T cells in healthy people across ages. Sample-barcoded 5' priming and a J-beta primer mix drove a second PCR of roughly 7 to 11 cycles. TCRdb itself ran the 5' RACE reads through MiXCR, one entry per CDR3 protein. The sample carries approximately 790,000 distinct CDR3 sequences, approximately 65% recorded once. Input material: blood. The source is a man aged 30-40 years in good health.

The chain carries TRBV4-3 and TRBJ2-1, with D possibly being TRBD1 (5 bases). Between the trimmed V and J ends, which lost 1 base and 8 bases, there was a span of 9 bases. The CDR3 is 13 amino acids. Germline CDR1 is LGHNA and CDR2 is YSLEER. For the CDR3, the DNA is TGCGCCAGCAGCCAAGTTTCAGGGTATGAGCAGTTCTTC. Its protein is CASSQVSGYEQFF.

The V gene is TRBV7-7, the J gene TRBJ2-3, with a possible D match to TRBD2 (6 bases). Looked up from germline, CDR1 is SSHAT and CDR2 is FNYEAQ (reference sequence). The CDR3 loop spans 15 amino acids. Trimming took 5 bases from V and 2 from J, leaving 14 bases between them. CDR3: CASSRGLHNTDTQYF. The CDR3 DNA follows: TGTGCCAGCAGCAGGGGACTTCACAACACAGATACGCAGTATTTT. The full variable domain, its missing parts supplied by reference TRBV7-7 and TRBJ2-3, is GAGVSQSPRYKVTKRGQDVTLRCDPISSHATLYWYQQALGQGPEFLTYFNYEAQPDKSGLPSDRFSAERPEGSISTLTIQRTEQRDSAMYRCASSRGLHNTDTQYFGPGTRLTVL.

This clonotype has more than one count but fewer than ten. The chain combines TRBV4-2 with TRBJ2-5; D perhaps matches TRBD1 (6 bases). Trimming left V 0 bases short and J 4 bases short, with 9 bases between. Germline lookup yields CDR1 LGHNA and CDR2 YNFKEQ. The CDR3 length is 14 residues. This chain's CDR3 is CASSQDSGVETQYF. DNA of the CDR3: TGTGCCAGCAGCCAAGATTCAGGGGTAGAGACCCAGTACTTC.

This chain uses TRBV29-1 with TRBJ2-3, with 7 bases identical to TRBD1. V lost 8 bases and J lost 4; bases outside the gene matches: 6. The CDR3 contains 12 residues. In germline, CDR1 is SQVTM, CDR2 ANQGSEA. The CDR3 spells CSFTQGADTQYF. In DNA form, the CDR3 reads TGCAGCTTTACCCAGGGGGCAGATACGCAGTATTTT.

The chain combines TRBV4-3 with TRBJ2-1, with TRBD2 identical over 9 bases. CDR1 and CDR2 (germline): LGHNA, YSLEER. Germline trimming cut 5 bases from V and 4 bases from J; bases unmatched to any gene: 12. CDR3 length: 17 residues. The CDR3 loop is CASSGIRTSELYNEQFF. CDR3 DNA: TGCGCCAGCAGCGGCATCAGGACTAGCGAACTGTACAATGAGCAGTTCTTC.

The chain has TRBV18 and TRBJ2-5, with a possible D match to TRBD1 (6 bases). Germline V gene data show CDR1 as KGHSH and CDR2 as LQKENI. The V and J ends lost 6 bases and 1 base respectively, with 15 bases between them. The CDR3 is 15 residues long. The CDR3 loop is CASSPKSTGQETQYF. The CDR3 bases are TGTGCCAGCTCCCCTAAATCGACAGGCCAAGAGACCCAGTACTTC.

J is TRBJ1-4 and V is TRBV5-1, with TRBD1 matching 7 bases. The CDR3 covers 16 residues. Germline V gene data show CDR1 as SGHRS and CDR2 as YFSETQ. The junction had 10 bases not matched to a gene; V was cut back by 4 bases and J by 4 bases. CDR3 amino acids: CASSPVAAGGNEKLFF. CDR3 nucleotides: TGCGCCAGCAGCCCTGTGGCGGCAGGGGGTAATGAAAAACTGTTTTTT.

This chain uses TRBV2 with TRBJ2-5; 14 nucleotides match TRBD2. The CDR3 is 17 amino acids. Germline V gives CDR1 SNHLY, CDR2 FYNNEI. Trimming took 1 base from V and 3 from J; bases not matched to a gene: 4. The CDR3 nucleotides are TGTGCCAGCAGTGAAGGACTAGCGGGGGGGATTAAAGAGACCCAGTACTTC. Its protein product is CASSEGLAGGIKETQYF.

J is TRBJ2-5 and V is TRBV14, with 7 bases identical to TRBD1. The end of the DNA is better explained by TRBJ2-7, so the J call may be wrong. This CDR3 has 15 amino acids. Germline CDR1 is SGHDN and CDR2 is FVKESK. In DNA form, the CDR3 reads TGTGCCAGCAGCCAGGGACAGTTAAACTCCTACGAGCAGTACTTC. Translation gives CASSQGQLNSYEQYF.